In its sample, the clone carrying this T cell receptor beta chain was seen a few times. The CDR3 runs 15 residues. CDR1 and CDR2 (germline): WNHNN, SYGVQD (reference sequence). J was trimmed by 2 bases and V by 6 bases; bases with no gene match: 8. The entry originates in a study of T cell changes during pregnancy in multiple sclerosis. Sequencing used immunoSEQ multiplex PCR; TCRdb keeps in-frame clones, though not all of them. The table records tens of thousands of clones, about 92% of them present only once. The receptor was isolated from a female donor in good health, enrolled as a control in a pregnancy study. The chain links TRBV10-1 to TRBJ2-5, with 8 bases aligning to TRBD1. The sequenced sample was CD4+ T cells from peripheral blood mononuclear cells, obtained in the third trimester of pregnancy. The CDR3 protein is CASRGRQGRQETQYF. Here the CDR3 DNA reads TGCGCCAGCAGAGGGAGACAGGGGAGGCAAGAGACCCAGTACTTC.